This T cell receptor beta chain is from a study of identifying expanded T cells in peripheral blood (dated by TCRdb to between 2018 and 2021). In terms of the full investigation: Four technical replicates, made by sequencing separate aliquots from the same pool of genomic DNA, were compared pairwise.

During the collection period, no immune events, such as infections, were documented for the healthy donors. Healthy-donor blood repertoires served as a training cohort to calibrate time-dependent variance in a beta-binomial model of T-cell clone differential abundance. There were roughly 10 healthy donors in the training cohort, of whom 3 were female and 7 were male. An age range of about 29 to 65 years, with an average of roughly 47 years, was recorded for the donors. Whole blood from each healthy donor was obtained from a commercial supplier and was collected at three time points around 13 days apart. For immunosequencing, genomic DNA was extracted from whole blood that had not been sorted. TCRbeta CDR3 regions were profiled by bias-controlled multiplex PCR amplification of genomic DNA with the immunoSEQ Assay. The paper's data handling went like this. The absolute abundance of each unique TCRbeta CDR3 region was quantified after sequences were collapsed and filtered. Differential abundance was tested with two models: a binomial (Fisher-equivalent) model and a beta-binomial model that adds time-dependent variance fitted from healthy donors. Clones with fewer than 5 combined templates were removed, and differential abundance was called for clones with a Benjamini-Hochberg FDR below 0.01. Beta-binomial variance was modeled as a function of total template count across the two samples using the form v = (b*log(k)+a)^2. TCRdb took over this immuneACCESS table, retaining in-frame rearrangements with V and J assigned. Such tables are incomplete; in checked studies, under half of the missing clones stem from an unresolved V gene, and the remainder is unexplained. The V and J calls and the clone size are those of that table, but D and trimming were determined from the DNA. This sample comprises 70,000 to 95,000 clones, 85% to 90% of them detected only once. Roughly 7% of the sample belongs to the ten largest clones.

The germline V gene (reference sequence) supplies CDR1 LNHDA and CDR2 SQIVND. The CDR3 holds 15 amino acids from the cysteine to the phenylalanine. The entry retains the CDR3 DNA only, 45 bases that are in frame from base 1. A distance of 9 bases separates the germline ends of V and J, which lose 3 bases and 1 base respectively. The paper's findings and limits, for the study overall: The authors expected that over much longer intervals, such as months to years, biological variance in healthy repertoires might increase even further. Between technical replicates the binomial model flagged about 1.2 differentially abundant clones, whereas over approximately two weeks the binomial model flagged about 15 and over roughly 4 weeks 19 to 20. The beta-binomial model significantly reduced the number of clones called differentially abundant and the false-positive rate across all healthy-donor time intervals. For all healthy donors, the variance in clone template counts between approximately two-week samples rose significantly as total template count increased.

This clone is a singleton in its sample. Its antigen is not yet known. Per-nucleotide qualities are absent, and no much larger clonotype sits a single base away. This chain joins TRBV19 to TRBJ2-2, with no confidently assigned D gene. The sequenced sample consisted of blood. The TCR comes from a person aged 18 to 75 in good health. In nucleotides, the sequence is TGTGCCAGTAGTATCTTGGTCCGGAACACCGGGGAGCTGTTTTTT. Its translation reads: CASSILVRNTGELFF.